These 16 T cell receptor beta chains share one sample of origin, sequenced in a study of shared clonotypes between healthy human individuals. Assay used: immunoSEQ multiplex PCR; TCRdb lists only in-frame clones, some missing. The sample carries about 2.4 million clones, 93% recorded once. Sequencing was performed on naive CD4+ T cells from PBMCs. Subset meaning: CD45RA+ positively selected. The receptors here all came from a man younger than 35 in good health. Some clones in this sample may be carry-over from other donors' samples.

This clone showed up just once. In DNA form, the CDR3 reads TGTGCCAGTAGTATAGGGGACAGGGGTTTTCTTTCCTATGGCTACACCTTC. Amino acid sequence: CASSIGDRGFLSYGYTF. This chain joins TRBV19 and TRBJ1-2, with 10 bases fitting TRBD1. J gave up 4 bases and V 1 base, and 9 bases lay outside the gene matches. There are 17 residues in the CDR3. The germline V gene encodes CDR1 LNHDA and CDR2 SQIVND (reference sequence).

The rearrangement uses TRBV5-6 and TRBJ2-3; 7 bases map to TRBD2. CDR1 is SGHDT and CDR2 is YYEEEE in the germline V gene. CDR3 length equals 16 residues. V was pared by 3 bases and J by 0 bases, with 7 bases of the junction left unmatched. The CDR3 region has the DNA TGTGCCAGCAGCTGGATGGTTAGCGGGAGCACAGATACGCAGTATTTT. This sequence encodes CASSWMVSGSTDTQYF.

The rearrangement links TRBV28 to TRBJ2-3; possibly TRBD2 for D (6 bases). The CDR3 contains 14 residues. The germline CDR1 and CDR2 sequences are MDHEN and SYDVKM. V gave up 6 bases and J gave up 5 bases, with 15 bases separating them. CDR3 DNA: TGTGCCAGCAGGTCGGGCGGGACGGTAGATACGCAGTATTTT. This encodes CASRSGGTVDTQYF.

J is TRBJ2-2 and V is TRBV12-5, with TRBD2 matching over 10 bases. CDR1 and CDR2 (germline): LGHNT, FRNRAP. The trim removed 2 bases at V and 1 base at J, leaving 1 base unmatched. The CDR3 is made up of 16 amino acids. The CDR3 DNA is TGTGCTAGTGGTTTGTGGACTAGCGGGAACACCGGGGAGCTGTTTTTT. Translation: CASGLWTSGNTGELFF.

This CDR3 is CATQGGNQPQHF. The CDR3 region has the DNA TGTGCCACCCAGGGTGGCAATCAGCCCCAGCATTTT. The chain joins TRBV2 to TRBJ1-5, with a tentative D call TRBD1 (5 bases). V dropped 10 bases and J dropped 2 bases, with 9 bases sitting between them. Germline values: CDR1 SNHLY, CDR2 FYNNEI. The CDR3 is 12 residues long. Using reference TRBV2 and TRBJ1-5 for the parts outside the CDR3, the full variable domain is EPEVTQTPSHQVTQMGQEVILRCVPISNHLYFYWYRQILGQKVEFLVSFYNNEISEKSEIFDDQFSVERPDGSNFTLKIRSTKLEDSAMYFCATQGGNQPQHFGDGTRLSIL.

The V and J genes are TRBV7-2 and TRBJ2-7; D possibly corresponds to TRBD1 (5 bases). The germline V gene encodes CDR1 SGHTA and CDR2 FQGNSA. The CDR3 covers 15 residues. The V end lost 1 base, the J end lost 2 bases, and 12 bases lay between the germline ends. The CDR3 sequence: CASSLVTGPTYEQYF. The CDR3, as DNA: TGTGCCAGCAGCTTAGTAACAGGCCCTACCTACGAGCAGTACTTC.

This clone was recorded a few times. The gene calls are TRBV2 and TRBJ1-1; D uncertain. V lost 3 bases to trimming and J lost 10 bases, with 9 bases between them. This CDR3 has 11 amino acids. CDR1 is SNHLY and CDR2 is FYNNEI in the germline V gene. The CDR3 DNA sequence: TGTGCCAGCAGTGACGAGGGCAGAGCTTTCTTT. Its protein product is CASSDEGRAFF.

This rearrangement joins TRBV7-2 to TRBJ2-1, with 12 bases identical to TRBD2. Germline V gives CDR1 SGHTA, CDR2 FQGNSA. V lost 4 bases to trimming and J lost 7 bases; unmatched junction nucleotides: 5. This CDR3 has 15 residues. CDR3 region: CASSSQTSGSNEQFF. CDR3 sequence (DNA): TGTGCCAGCAGCTCCCAGACTAGCGGGAGTAATGAGCAGTTCTTC.

This clone was recorded once. V and J are TRBV28 and TRBJ1-2, with TRBD1 as a possible D gene (6 bases). CDR1 and CDR2 from the germline V gene are MDHEN and SYDVKM. This CDR3 contains 15 residues. V was trimmed by 7 bases and J by 4 bases, leaving 19 bases between them. CDR3 protein: CASTPTGTQIYGYTF. In DNA, the CDR3 is TGTGCCAGCACCCCCACCGGGACACAGATCTATGGCTACACCTTC.

The chain joins TRBV6-4 to TRBJ2-3; 9 bases line up with TRBD2. V lost 6 bases to trimming and J lost 2 bases; unmatched junction nucleotides: 15. This CDR3 region has 18 residues. CDR1 and CDR2 (germline): MRHNA, SNTAGT. DNA of the CDR3: TGTGCCAGCAGGTACCCTATCGCGGGAGGGCCCGTCACAGATACGCAGTATTTT. This sequence encodes CASRYPIAGGPVTDTQYF.

V usage is TRBV6-5 and J usage is TRBJ1-2, with 7 nucleotides matching TRBD1. The CDR3 runs to 15 residues. From germline, CDR1 is MNHEY and CDR2 SVGAGI. V shed 0 bases and J 6 bases; nucleotides not matched to a gene: 7. CDR3 DNA sequence: TGTGCCAGCAGTTACTCCGGGACAGAGCTGAATGGCTACACCTTC. This codes for CASSYSGTELNGYTF.

DNA of the CDR3: TGCGCCAGCAGCTTGGCCGGGCAGGGGAAAACCTCCTACGAGCAGTACTTC. It encodes CASSLAGQGKTSYEQYF. The chain combines TRBV5-1 with TRBJ2-7, with D possibly being TRBD1 (6 bases). Trimming stripped 0 bases from V and 0 bases from J, with 16 bases between. Germline V gene data show CDR1 as SGHRS and CDR2 as YFSETQ. The CDR3 is made up of 17 amino acids.

The rearrangement uses TRBV18 and TRBJ2-2; D is unclear. CDR1 is KGHSH and CDR2 is LQKENI in the germline V gene. The CDR3 contains 16 residues. V gave up 6 bases and J gave up 0 bases, with 14 bases separating them. CDR3 sequence: CASSLRPQSNTGELFF. CDR3 nucleotide sequence: TGTGCCAGCTCCCTAAGGCCTCAGTCGAACACCGGGGAGCTGTTTTTT. Based on the CDR3 plus reference TRBV18 and TRBJ2-2, the full variable domain is NAGVMQNPRHLVRRRGQEARLRCSPMKGHSHVYWYRQLPEEGLKFMVYLQKENIIDESGMPKERFSAEFPKEGPSILRIQQVVRGDSAAYFCASSLRPQSNTGELFFGEGSRLTVL.

This chain links TRBV28 with TRBJ2-5; 11 nucleotides line up with TRBD1. Per germline, CDR1 MDHEN and CDR2 SYDVKM. The ends lost 1 base at V and 6 bases at J; junction bases unmatched: 7. The CDR3 is 16 amino acids. The CDR3 DNA reads as TGTGCCAGCAGTTTATTAGGACAGGGGGCCAGGAAGACCCAGTACTTC. It is translated as CASSLLGQGARKTQYF.

Only one count was recorded for this clone. The chain recombines TRBV28 with TRBJ2-7, with a tentative D call TRBD2 (6 bases). CDR1 is MDHEN, CDR2 SYDVKM, per germline. Trimming pared 7 bases from V and 0 bases from J, leaving 16 bases between. The CDR3 is made up of 15 amino acids. The CDR3 loop is CASTLGGASSYEQYF. As DNA, the CDR3 is TGTGCCAGCACCTTGGGCGGGGCTAGCTCCTACGAGCAGTACTTC.

The chain combines TRBV5-1 with TRBJ2-5; D may correspond to TRBD1 or TRBD2 (6 bases each). CDR1 and CDR2 (germline): SGHRS, YFSETQ. V lost 1 base to trimming and J lost 5 bases, with 12 bases between them. The CDR3 runs 14 residues. The CDR3 reads CASSLIRGRETQYF. The CDR3 DNA reads as TGCGCCAGCAGCTTGATCCGGGGGCGGGAGACCCAGTACTTC.